The rows below give T cell receptor beta chains drawn from one sample of a study of cytomegalovirus exposure and HLA in healthy donors. Using immunoSEQ multiplex PCR, the repertoire was profiled, and TCRdb retains in-frame clones only, with some absent. The repertoire includes tens of thousands of clones, roughly 87% of them detected once, and around 8% sits in the top ten. The material sequenced was PBMCs. Source of these receptors: a woman aged 40 to 50 in good health and CMV-seropositive. The conserved cysteine and the conserved F or W are not part of the CDR3 here. The order of the fields is CDR3 protein, J gene, V gene, CDR3 length.

cdr3_aa: ASSIAGYEQY; j_call: TRBJ2-7; v_call: TRBV19; cdr3_length: 10
cdr3_aa: ASSFTGMDGYT; j_call: TRBJ1-2; v_call: TRBV5-1; cdr3_length: 11
cdr3_aa: SALGGNEQY; j_call: TRBJ2-7; v_call: TRBV20-1; cdr3_length: 9
cdr3_aa: ASSDSGIRANVLT; j_call: TRBJ2-6; v_call: TRBV2; cdr3_length: 13
cdr3_aa: ASSPAGVAYEQY; j_call: TRBJ2-7; v_call: TRBV18; cdr3_length: 12
cdr3_aa: ASSSNTLAREQY; j_call: TRBJ2-7; v_call: TRBV19; cdr3_length: 12
cdr3_aa: ASSLGGQGNGYT; j_call: TRBJ1-2; v_call: TRBV7-4; cdr3_length: 12
cdr3_aa: ASQRPDRSNYGYT; j_call: TRBJ1-2; v_call: TRBV7-9; cdr3_length: 13
cdr3_aa: ASSQTYNRDRAYEQY; j_call: TRBJ2-7; v_call: TRBV4-1; cdr3_length: 15
cdr3_aa: ASSRGLAGGDNEQF; j_call: TRBJ2-1; v_call: TRBV19; cdr3_length: 14
cdr3_aa: ASSLTGQSNQPQH; j_call: TRBJ1-5; v_call: TRBV5-1; cdr3_length: 13
cdr3_aa: ASSEGPSSYNEQF; j_call: TRBJ2-1; v_call: TRBV6-4; cdr3_length: 13
cdr3_aa: ASSLSLAGAYEQY; j_call: TRBJ2-7; v_call: TRBV7-6; cdr3_length: 13
cdr3_aa: ASSYLGERAEEQY; j_call: TRBJ2-7; v_call: TRBV6-5; cdr3_length: 13
cdr3_aa: ASSGGGIDEQF; j_call: TRBJ2-1; v_call: TRBV9; cdr3_length: 11
cdr3_aa: ASSLASGDADTQY; j_call: TRBJ2-3; v_call: TRBV7-9; cdr3_length: 13
cdr3_aa: ASSLADGIGQPQH; j_call: TRBJ1-5; v_call: TRBV7-9; cdr3_length: 13
cdr3_aa: ASHRGLGYGYT; j_call: TRBJ1-2; v_call: TRBV2; cdr3_length: 11
cdr3_aa: ASTVTGGELF; j_call: TRBJ2-2; v_call: TRBV6-5; cdr3_length: 10
cdr3_aa: ASRYNSGGGGGAGNEQF; j_call: TRBJ2-1; v_call: TRBV28; cdr3_length: 17
cdr3_aa: ASSLGTGTGFYGYT; j_call: TRBJ1-2; v_call: TRBV13; cdr3_length: 14
cdr3_aa: ASSLGQDNSPLH; j_call: TRBJ1-6; v_call: TRBV5-1; cdr3_length: 12
cdr3_aa: ASGPQARSSPLH; j_call: TRBJ1-6; v_call: TRBV2; cdr3_length: 12
cdr3_aa: ASSQVAGILYGYT; j_call: TRBJ1-2; v_call: TRBV4-1; cdr3_length: 13
cdr3_aa: ASSLGTGTEAF; j_call: TRBJ1-1; v_call: TRBV5-1; cdr3_length: 11
cdr3_aa: ASSERDHSKAF; j_call: TRBJ1-1; v_call: TRBV6-1; cdr3_length: 11
cdr3_aa: ASSLPPPGELF; j_call: TRBJ2-2; v_call: TRBV28; cdr3_length: 11
cdr3_aa: ATWVRDGGEQY; j_call: TRBJ2-7; v_call: TRBV6-5; cdr3_length: 11
cdr3_aa: ASSPERLAGVNEQF; j_call: TRBJ2-1; v_call: TRBV19; cdr3_length: 14
cdr3_aa: ASSIDRKKTMLHEKLF; j_call: TRBJ1-4; v_call: TRBV19; cdr3_length: 16
cdr3_aa: ASSPSSGGAIDTQY; j_call: TRBJ2-3; v_call: TRBV7-9; cdr3_length: 14
cdr3_aa: ASLDSPFMNTEAF; j_call: TRBJ1-1; v_call: TRBV6-1; cdr3_length: 13
cdr3_aa: AWRGQGHSYEQY; j_call: TRBJ2-7; v_call: TRBV30; cdr3_length: 12
cdr3_aa: AWSYSGVTEAF; j_call: TRBJ1-1; v_call: TRBV30; cdr3_length: 11
cdr3_aa: ASSKFGGSGELF; j_call: TRBJ2-2; v_call: TRBV19; cdr3_length: 12
cdr3_aa: ASSSGGSSYEQY; j_call: .; v_call: TRBV19; cdr3_length: 12
cdr3_aa: ASSLSSGWGDEQF; j_call: TRBJ2-1; v_call: TRBV7-2; cdr3_length: 13
cdr3_aa: ASSPGGTYSYEQY; j_call: TRBJ2-7; v_call: TRBV28; cdr3_length: 13
cdr3_aa: ASSLGFADEQY; j_call: TRBJ2-7; v_call: TRBV7-7; cdr3_length: 11
cdr3_aa: ASSLQGVGGTGELF; j_call: TRBJ2-2; v_call: TRBV11-2; cdr3_length: 14
cdr3_aa: ASKRDIVNQETQY; j_call: TRBJ2-5; v_call: TRBV2; cdr3_length: 13
cdr3_aa: ASSPPKRRTGELF; j_call: TRBJ2-2; v_call: TRBV19; cdr3_length: 13
cdr3_aa: ASSMVGGDTIY; j_call: TRBJ1-3; v_call: TRBV19; cdr3_length: 11
cdr3_aa: ASSPALMGGSAEAF; j_call: TRBJ1-1; v_call: TRBV18; cdr3_length: 14
cdr3_aa: ASGIAGGVSHEQF; j_call: TRBJ2-1; v_call: TRBV2; cdr3_length: 13